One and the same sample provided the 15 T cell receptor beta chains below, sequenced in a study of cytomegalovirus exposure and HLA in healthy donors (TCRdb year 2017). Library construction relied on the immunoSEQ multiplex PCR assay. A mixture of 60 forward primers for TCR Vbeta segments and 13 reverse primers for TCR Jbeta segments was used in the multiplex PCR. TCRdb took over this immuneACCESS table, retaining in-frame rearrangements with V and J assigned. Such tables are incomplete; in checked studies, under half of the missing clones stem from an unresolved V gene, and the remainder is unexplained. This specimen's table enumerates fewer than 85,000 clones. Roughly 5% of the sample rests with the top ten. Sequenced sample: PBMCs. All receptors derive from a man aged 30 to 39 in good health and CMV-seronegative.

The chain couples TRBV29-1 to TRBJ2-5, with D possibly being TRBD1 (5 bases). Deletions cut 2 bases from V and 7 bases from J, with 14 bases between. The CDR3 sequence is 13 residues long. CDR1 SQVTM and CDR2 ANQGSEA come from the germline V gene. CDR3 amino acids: CSVEWGLGATQYF. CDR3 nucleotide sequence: TGCAGCGTTGAATGGGGCCTAGGTGCGACCCAGTACTTC. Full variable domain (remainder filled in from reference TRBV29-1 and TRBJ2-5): SAVISQKPSRDICQRGTSLTIQCQVDSQVTMMFWYRQQPGQSLTLIATANQGSEATYESGFVIDKFPISRPNLTFSTLTVSNMSPEDSSIYLCSVEWGLGATQYFGPGTRLLVL.

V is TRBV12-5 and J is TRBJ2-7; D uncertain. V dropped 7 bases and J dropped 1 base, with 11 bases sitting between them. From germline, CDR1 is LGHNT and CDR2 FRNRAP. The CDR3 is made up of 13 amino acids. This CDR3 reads CASEARGSYEQYF. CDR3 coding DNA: TGTGCTAGTGAGGCGCGAGGATCCTACGAGCAGTACTTC.

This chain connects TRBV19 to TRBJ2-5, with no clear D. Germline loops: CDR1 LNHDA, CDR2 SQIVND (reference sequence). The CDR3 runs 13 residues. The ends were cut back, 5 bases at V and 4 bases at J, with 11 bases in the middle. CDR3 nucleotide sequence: TGTGCCAGTAGTGCCGACATGGGAGAGACCCAGTACTTC. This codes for CASSADMGETQYF. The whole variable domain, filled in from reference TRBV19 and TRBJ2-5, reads DGGITQSPKYLFRKEGQNVTLSCEQNLNHDAMYWYRQDPGQGLRLIYYSQIVNDFQKGDIAEGYSVSREKKESFPLTVTSAQKNPTAFYLCASSADMGETQYFGPGTRLLVL.

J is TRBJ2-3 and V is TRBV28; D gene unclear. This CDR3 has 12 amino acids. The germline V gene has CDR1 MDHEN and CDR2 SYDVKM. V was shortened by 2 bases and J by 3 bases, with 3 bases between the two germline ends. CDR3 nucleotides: TGTGCCAGCAGTTTACTAACAGATACGCAGTATTTT. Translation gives CASSLLTDTQYF.

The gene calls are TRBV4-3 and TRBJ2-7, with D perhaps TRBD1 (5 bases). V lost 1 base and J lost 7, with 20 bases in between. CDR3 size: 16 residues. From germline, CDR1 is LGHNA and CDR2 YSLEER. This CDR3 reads CASSQVLGQEYREQYF. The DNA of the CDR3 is TGCGCCAGCAGCCAAGTCTTGGGGCAGGAATATCGGGAGCAGTACTTC.

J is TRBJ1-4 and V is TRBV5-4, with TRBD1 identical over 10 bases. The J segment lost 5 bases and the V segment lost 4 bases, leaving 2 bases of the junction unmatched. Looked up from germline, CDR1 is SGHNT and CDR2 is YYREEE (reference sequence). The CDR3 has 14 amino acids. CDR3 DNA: TGTGCCAGCAGCCGGGACAGGGGAAATGAAAAACTGTTTTTT. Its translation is CASSRDRGNEKLFF.

CDR3 sequence (DNA): TGTGCCAGCAGCTGGGCCGCGGGCTTCGGCACTGAAGCTTTCTTT. Translated, it gives CASSWAAGFGTEAFF. This sequence joins TRBV7-9 and TRBJ1-1; D is undetermined. V was pared by 4 bases and J by 4 bases, with 16 bases between. CDR1 and CDR2 from the germline V gene are SEHNR and FQNEAQ (reference sequence). This CDR3 is built from 15 residues.

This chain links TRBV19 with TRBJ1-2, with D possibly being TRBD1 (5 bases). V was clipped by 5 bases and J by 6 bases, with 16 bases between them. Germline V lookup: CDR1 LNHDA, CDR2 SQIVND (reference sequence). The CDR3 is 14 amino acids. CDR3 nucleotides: TGTGCCAGTAGTCTTCGGGGGACTGGGGATGGCTACACCTTC. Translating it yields CASSLRGTGDGYTF.

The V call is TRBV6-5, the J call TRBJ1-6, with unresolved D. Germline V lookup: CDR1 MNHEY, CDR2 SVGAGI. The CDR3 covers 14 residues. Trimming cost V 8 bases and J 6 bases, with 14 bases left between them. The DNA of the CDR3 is TGTGCCAGCTCCCTAAGGGAGTTTAATTCACCCCTCCACTTT. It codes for CASSLREFNSPLHF.

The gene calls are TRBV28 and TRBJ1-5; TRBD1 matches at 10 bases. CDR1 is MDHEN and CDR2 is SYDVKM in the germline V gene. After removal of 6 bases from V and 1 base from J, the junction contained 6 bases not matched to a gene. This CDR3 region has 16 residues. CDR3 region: CASRTGGARSNQPQHF. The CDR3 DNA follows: TGTGCCAGCAGGACAGGGGGCGCCCGGAGCAATCAGCCCCAGCATTTT.

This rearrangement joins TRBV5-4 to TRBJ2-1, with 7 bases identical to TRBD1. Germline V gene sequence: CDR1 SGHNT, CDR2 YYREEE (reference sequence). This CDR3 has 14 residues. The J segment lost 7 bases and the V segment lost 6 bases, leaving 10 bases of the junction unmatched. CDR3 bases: TGTGCCAGCAATCGAAAAGACAGGGAGAATGAGCAGTTCTTC. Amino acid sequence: CASNRKDRENEQFF. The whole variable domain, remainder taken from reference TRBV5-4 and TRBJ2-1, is ETGVTQSPTHLIKTRGQQVTLRCSSQSGHNTVSWYQQALGQGPQFIFQYYREEENGRGNFPPRFSGLQFPNYSSELNVNALELDDSALYLCASNRKDRENEQFFGPGTRLTVL.

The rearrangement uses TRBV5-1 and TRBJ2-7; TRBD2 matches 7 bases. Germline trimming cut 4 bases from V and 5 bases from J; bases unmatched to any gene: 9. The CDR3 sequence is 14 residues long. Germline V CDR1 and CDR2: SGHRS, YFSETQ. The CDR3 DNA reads TGCGCCAGCAGCGCGGGGGAGGCCTTAAACGAGCAGTACTTC. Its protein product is CASSAGEALNEQYF.

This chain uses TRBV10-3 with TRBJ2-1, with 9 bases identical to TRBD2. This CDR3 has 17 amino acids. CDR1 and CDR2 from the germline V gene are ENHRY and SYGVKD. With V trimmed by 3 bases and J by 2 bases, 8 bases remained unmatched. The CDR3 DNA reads TGTGCCATCAGTGAAAGCGGGGGGAGCGGGGCCTACAATGAGCAGTTCTTC. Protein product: CAISESGGSGAYNEQFF.

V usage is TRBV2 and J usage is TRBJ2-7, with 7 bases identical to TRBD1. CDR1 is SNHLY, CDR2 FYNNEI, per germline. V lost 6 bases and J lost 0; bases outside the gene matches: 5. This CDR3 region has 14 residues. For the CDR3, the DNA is TGTGCCAGCAGACGGGACAGCCTCTCCTACGAGCAGTACTTC. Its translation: CASRRDSLSYEQYF.

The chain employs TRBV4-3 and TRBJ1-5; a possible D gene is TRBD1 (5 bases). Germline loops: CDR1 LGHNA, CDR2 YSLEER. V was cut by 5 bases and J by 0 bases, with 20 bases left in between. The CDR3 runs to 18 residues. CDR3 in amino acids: CASSRSGRALYSNQPQHF. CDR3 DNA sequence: TGCGCCAGCAGCAGAAGTGGCAGGGCTCTTTATAGCAATCAGCCCCAGCATTTT.